This T cell receptor (beta chain) was recorded in a study of CD8 T cells in Susac syndrome. Study summary: Among the Susac syndrome patients who underwent sequencing, about 6 had clinically active disease, while fewer than ten of them were in remission.

Negative isolation was used for CD8+ and CD4+ T cells and FACS enrichment for TEMRA cells. RNA was extracted with the RNeasy kit, and a quantity of 0.5 to 1 ug was reverse transcribed using random hexamers. The method of amplification for TCR beta CDR3 was immunoSEQ multiplex PCR, covering 54 Vbeta and 13 Jbeta. TCRdb independently ran MiXCR on the immunoSEQ multiplex PCR reads; one entry per CDR3 protein. Here the sample spans roughly 200,000 distinct CDR3 sequences, 94% being singletons. The clonotype originates from a human donor with Susac syndrome. The sample consisted of CD4+ T cells from PBMCs.

The CDR3 reads CASSHGTITYGYTF. The CDR3 nucleotides are TGCGCCAGCAGCCACGGTACTATAACCTATGGCTACACCTTC. The chain carries TRBV5-1 and TRBJ1-2; no definite D call. V lost 4 bases, J lost 4 bases, and 14 bases lay in between. Germline V gene lookup returns CDR1 SGHRS and CDR2 YFSETQ. The length of the CDR3 is 14 residues.